The entry that follows covers one TCR beta chain sequence. The data derive from a study of blood T cell repertoires in COVID-19. From germline, CDR1 is SGHDT and CDR2 YYEEEE. Between the trimmed V and J ends, which lost 4 bases and 2 bases, there was a span of 16 bases. This CDR3 region has 15 residues. The repertoire was sequenced with immunoSEQ multiplex PCR; TCRdb's copy has only in-frame clones and lacks some. The top ten clones hold roughly 2.2% of a sample with some 270,000 clones, around 90% of them seen once. The chain uses TRBV5-6 and TRBJ2-7; a possible D gene is TRBD2 (8 bases). The sample was peripheral blood. This clonotype was sampled from a woman aged 55-75 years with COVID-19, enrolled during active disease. CDR3 protein: CASSQRQGLAYEQYF. The CDR3 coding sequence is TGTGCCAGCAGCCAGCGACAGGGACTAGCCTACGAGCAGTACTTC.